This record concerns one T cell receptor beta chain sequence. CDR3 length: 14 amino acids. The V end was cut by 0 bases, the J end by 4 bases, with 11 bases between. Germline V gene lookup returns CDR1 SGHNT and CDR2 YYREEE (reference sequence). Systemic immunosuppression or a history of autoimmune disease excluded patients. This sample was included in a study of OX40 agonist ivuxolimab in advanced cancers. Libraries were prepared by immunoSEQ multiplex PCR; TCRdb keeps only in-frame clonotypes and omits some of them. The table includes tens of thousands of clones, 88% detected once. The receptor's source is an adult with an advanced solid tumor such as melanoma, head and neck, liver or kidney cancer. This chain connects TRBV5-4 to TRBJ2-7; D is perhaps TRBD1 (5 bases). The sequencing here drew on CD4+ or CD8+ T cells sorted from blood, taken in a trial of the OX40 agonist ivuxolimab. This chain's CDR3 is CASSLGQGGYEQYF. The CDR3 DNA is TGTGCCAGCAGCTTGGGGCAGGGCGGTTACGAGCAGTACTTC.